These 8 T cell receptor beta chains were all obtained from the same sample, sequenced in a study of vaccination and CD4 T cells after COVID-19. For these receptors, no antigen is known. Treatment given: approximately 9-day PBMC culture with coronavirus spike peptide pools or control peptides (ViraFEST assay). The study sequenced cultured CD4+ T cell DNA using the Oncomine TCR Beta short-read assay. TCRdb reprocessed the PCR reads with MiXCR, giving one entry per CDR3 protein. The data hold 13,000 or so distinct CDR3 sequences, with 61% observed a single time. The material sequenced was CD4+ T cells from blood, cultured in vitro. These receptors were taken from a human donor who had recovered from COVID-19.

This rearrangement joins TRBV5-1 to TRBJ2-5, with D perhaps TRBD2 (6 bases). Germline V CDR1 and CDR2: SGHRS, YFSETQ. Trimming stripped 7 bases from V and 1 base from J, with 14 bases between. The CDR3 consists of 14 residues. The chain's CDR3 is CASRPGSSQETQYF. In DNA, the CDR3 is TGCGCCAGCCGCCCCGGGAGTTCCCAAGAGACCCAGTACTTC. Variable domain in full (rest from reference TRBV5-1 and TRBJ2-5): KAGVTQTPRYLIKTRGQQVTLSCSPISGHRSVSWYQQTPGQGLQFLFEYFSETQRNKGNFPGRFSGRQFSNSRSEMNVSTLELGDSALYLCASRPGSSQETQYFGPGTRLLVL.

This rearrangement joins TRBV20-1 to TRBJ2-3; perhaps TRBD2 as D (6 bases). Looked up from germline, CDR1 is DFQATT and CDR2 is SNEGSKA (reference sequence). Trimming took off 6 bases at V and 3 bases at J, with 16 bases between the two ends. This CDR3 region has 14 residues. The CDR3 DNA is TGCAGTGCCGCTAGGAGGGATGGAACAGATACGCAGTATTTT. Translation: CSAARRDGTDTQYF.

The chain uses TRBV11-2 and TRBJ1-2; no clear D gene. Deletions cut 0 bases from V and 5 bases from J, with 7 bases between. Germline CDR1 and CDR2: SGHAT and FQNNGV. The CDR3 spans 13 residues. Here the CDR3 reads CASSLDVGYGYTF. The CDR3 DNA sequence: TGTGCCAGCAGCTTAGATGTAGGGTATGGCTACACCTTC.

V usage is TRBV4-3 and J usage is TRBJ1-6, with 7 bases fitting TRBD1. The ends lost 2 bases at V and 5 bases at J; junction bases unmatched: 9. Germline V gene data show CDR1 as LGHNA and CDR2 as YSLEER. CDR3 length: 17 residues. CDR3 loop: CASSQNPTGTDNSPLHF. CDR3 DNA sequence: TGCGCCAGCAGCCAAAATCCCACCGGGACAGATAATTCACCCCTCCACTTT.

The sample holds one count of this clonotype. This rearrangement joins TRBV20-1 to TRBJ2-1; 11 nucleotides match TRBD2. The V gene's germline CDR1 is DFQATT and CDR2 SNEGSKA (reference sequence). This CDR3 contains 15 residues. The V gene end was trimmed by 4 bases and the J gene end by 0 bases; junction bases not matched to a gene: 2. The DNA for the CDR3 is TGCAGTGCTATTAGCGGGAGGGGCTCCTACAATGAGCAGTTCTTC. It is translated as CSAISGRGSYNEQFF.

The V gene is TRBV5-1, the J gene TRBJ2-7, with TRBD2 matching over 14 bases. Germline V gene lookup returns CDR1 SGHRS and CDR2 YFSETQ. The CDR3 totals 18 residues. V shed 4 bases and J 2 bases; nucleotides not matched to a gene: 11. Here the CDR3 DNA reads TGCGCCAGCAGCCTGGGGACCCAGACTAGCGGGGGGGCCTACGAGCAGTACTTC. This gives the protein CASSLGTQTSGGAYEQYF.

This clonotype has more than one count but fewer than ten. This rearrangement joins TRBV7-9 to TRBJ1-2; D is undetermined. With 1 base removed from V and 8 bases from J, the gap between germline ends came to 11 bases. Germline V gene data show CDR1 as SEHNR and CDR2 as FQNEAQ (reference sequence). The CDR3 sequence is 13 residues long. The CDR3 is CASSLGAGLGYTF. CDR3 bases: TGTGCCAGCAGCTTAGGGGCCGGCCTCGGCTACACCTTC.

The genes are TRBV9 and TRBJ2-1; 9 bases map to TRBD2. The CDR3 has 13 amino acids. The V segment lost 0 bases and the J segment 9 bases; nucleotides outside the gene matches: 1. Per germline, CDR1 SGDLS and CDR2 YYNGEE. The CDR3 region has the DNA TGTGCCAGCAGCGTAGTTAGCGGGGGTGAGCAGTTCTTC. Protein: CASSVVSGGEQFF. The full variable domain, completed using reference TRBV9 and TRBJ2-1, is DSGVTQTPKHLITATGQRVTLRCSPRSGDLSVYWYQQSLDQGLQFLIQYYNGEERAKGNILERFSAQQFPDLHSELNLSSLELGDSALYFCASSVVSGGEQFFGPGTRLTVL.